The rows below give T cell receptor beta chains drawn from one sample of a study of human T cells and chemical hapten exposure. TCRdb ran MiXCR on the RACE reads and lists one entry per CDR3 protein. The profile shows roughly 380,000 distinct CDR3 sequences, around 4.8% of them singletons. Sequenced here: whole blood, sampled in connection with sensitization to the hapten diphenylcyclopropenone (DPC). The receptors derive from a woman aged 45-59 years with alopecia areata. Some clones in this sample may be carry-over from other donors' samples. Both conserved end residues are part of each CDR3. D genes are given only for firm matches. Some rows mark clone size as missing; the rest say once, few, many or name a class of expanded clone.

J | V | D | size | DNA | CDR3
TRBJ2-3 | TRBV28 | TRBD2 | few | TGTGCCAGCAGTTCCCCCCGACTAGCAGGACCGTTCCTGGCAGATACGCAGTATTTT | CASSSPRLAGPFLADTQYF
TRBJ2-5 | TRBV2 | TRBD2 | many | TGTGCCAGCAGTAGCGGGAGGGGCCAAGAGACCCAGTACTTC | CASSSGRGQETQYF
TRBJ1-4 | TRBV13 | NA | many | TGTGCCAGCAGCTTAGAAGGTTACGAAAAACTGTTTTTT | CASSLEGYEKLFF
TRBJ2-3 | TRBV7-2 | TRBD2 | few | TGTGCCAGCAGCTTACGGACTAGCGGGGTAGATACGCAGTATTTT | CASSLRTSGVDTQYF
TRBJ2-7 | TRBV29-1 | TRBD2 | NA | TGCAGCGTTGAGAACGCGGGAGGAGTCTACGAGCAGTACTTC | CSVENAGGVYEQYF
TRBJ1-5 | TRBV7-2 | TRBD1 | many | TGTGCCAGCAGCCGGACAGGGGGCAATCAGCCCCAGCATTTT | CASSRTGGNQPQHF
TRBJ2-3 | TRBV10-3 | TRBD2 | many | TGTGCCATCAGTGGACTAGCGGGGGGCCAAAGCACAGATACGCAGTATTTT | CAISGLAGGQSTDTQYF
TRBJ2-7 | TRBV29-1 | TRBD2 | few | TGCAGCGTTGACGGTTGGCGGGGGGCCTCCTACGAGCAGTACTTC | CSVDGWRGASYEQYF
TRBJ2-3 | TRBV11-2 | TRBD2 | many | TGTGCCAGCAGCCCCCGGGGGGGAGGCACAGATACGCAGTATTTT | CASSPRGGGTDTQYF
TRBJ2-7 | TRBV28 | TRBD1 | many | TGTGCCAGCAGTTTATACCACAGGGGCTCCTACGAGCAGTACTTC | CASSLYHRGSYEQYF
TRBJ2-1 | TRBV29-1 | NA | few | TGCAGCGTTGAAACACATACGGGTAATGAGCAGTTCTTC | CSVETHTGNEQFF
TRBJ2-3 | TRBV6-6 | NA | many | TGTGCCAGCAGTTCCGCGAGTGAGGGAGATACGCAGTATTTT | CASSSASEGDTQYF
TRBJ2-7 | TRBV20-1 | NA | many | TGCAGTGCTCGGGGGGGGACAGGACCTTACGAGCAGTACTTC | CSARGGTGPYEQYF
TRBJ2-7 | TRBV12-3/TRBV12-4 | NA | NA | TGTGCCACCGCCACGGACAGCTCCTACGAGCAGTACTTC | CATATDSSYEQYF
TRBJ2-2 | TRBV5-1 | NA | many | TGCGCCAGCAGCTCCGGGGCAGGTGGGACCGGGGAGCTGTTTTTT | CASSSGAGGTGELFF
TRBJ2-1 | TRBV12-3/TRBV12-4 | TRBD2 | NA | TGTGCCAGCAGTTCGATGCTGACTAGCGGGGGGGCCGGGAATGAGCAGTTCTTC | CASSSMLTSGGAGNEQFF
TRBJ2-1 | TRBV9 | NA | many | TGTGCCAGCAGCCCTCACGGCGGGGGCAACAATGAGCAGTTCTTC | CASSPHGGGNNEQFF
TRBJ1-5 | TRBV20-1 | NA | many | TGCAGTGCTACCGGGACAATGTATAGCAATCAGCCCCAGCATTTT | CSATGTMYSNQPQHF
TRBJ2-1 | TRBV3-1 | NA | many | TGTGCCAGCAGCCAATTTAATGAGCAGTTCTTC | CASSQFNEQFF
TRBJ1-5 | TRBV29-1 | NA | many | TGCAGCGTTGTGGACGGCACCAGCAATCAGCCCCAGCATTTT | CSVVDGTSNQPQHF
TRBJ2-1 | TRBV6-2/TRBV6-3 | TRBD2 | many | TGTGCCAGTTGGACCGGGACTAGCGGGAAGAATGAGCAGTTCTTC | CASWTGTSGKNEQFF
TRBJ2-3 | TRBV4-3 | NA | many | TGCGCCAGCAGCCAAGATTGGCCAGCCCGATCTAGCACAGATACGCAGTATTTT | CASSQDWPARSSTDTQYF
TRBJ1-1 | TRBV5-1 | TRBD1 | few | TGCGCCAGCAGCGGGGGACAGGGGTTAGGCACTGAAGCTTTCTTT | CASSGGQGLGTEAFF
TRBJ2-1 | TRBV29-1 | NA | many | TGCAGCGTTGCTAACAATGAGCAGTTCTTC | CSVANNEQFF
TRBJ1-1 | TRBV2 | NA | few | TGTGCCAGCTCATGGAGGATGGCTGAAGCTTTCTTT | CASSWRMAEAFF
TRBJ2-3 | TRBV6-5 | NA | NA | TGTGCCAGCAGTTACTCAAGGATTACTAGCACAGATACGCAGTATTTT | CASSYSRITSTDTQYF
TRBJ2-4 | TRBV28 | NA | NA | TGTGCCAGCAGTGCCCCGGCCAAAAACATTCAGTACTTC | CASSAPAKNIQYF
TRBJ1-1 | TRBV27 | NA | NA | TGTGCCAGCGGGATGAACACTGAAGCTTTCTTT | CASGMNTEAFF
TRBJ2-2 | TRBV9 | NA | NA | TGTGCCAGCAGCGTAGTCGGGGAGCTGTTTTTT | CASSVVGELFF
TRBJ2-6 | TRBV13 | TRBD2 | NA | TGTGCCAGCAGCTTAGGCTCCGGGACTAGCGGATTAAGTGGGGCCAACGTCCTGACTTTC | CASSLGSGTSGLSGANVLTF
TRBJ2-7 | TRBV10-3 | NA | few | TGTGCCATCAGTGAGAGCGACTCCTACGAGCAGTACTTC | CAISESDSYEQYF
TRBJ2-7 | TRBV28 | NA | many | TGTGCCAGCACCGGGGGACCAGCTTCTCGGCAGTACTTC | CASTGGPASRQYF
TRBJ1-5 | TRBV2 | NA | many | TGTGCCAGCAGTGATGGGCAGTATCAGCCCCAGCATTTT | CASSDGQYQPQHF
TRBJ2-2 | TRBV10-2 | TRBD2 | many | TGCGCCAGCAGTGGGACTAGCGGGAGAACCGGGGAGCTGTTTTTT | CASSGTSGRTGELFF
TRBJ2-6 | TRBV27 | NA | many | TGTGCCAGCAGCTACAAATCTGGGGCCAACGTCCTGACTTTC | CASSYKSGANVLTF
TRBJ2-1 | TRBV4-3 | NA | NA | TGCGCCAGCAGCCAAGATGGGTTTTCTCTCCCGGGCAGGGACGAAGTGTCGGGCAATGAGCAGTTCTTC | CASSQDGFSLPGRDEVSGNEQFF
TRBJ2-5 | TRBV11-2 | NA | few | TGTGCCAGCAGCTCCGTCGCAGGGTCGATGGAGACCCAGTACTTC | CASSSVAGSMETQYF
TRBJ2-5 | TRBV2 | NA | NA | TGTGCCAGCAGTGGATCGCCTTCCCAAGAGACCCAGTACTTC | CASSGSPSQETQYF
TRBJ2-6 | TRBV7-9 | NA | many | TGTGCCAGCAGCTTAGGAAGGCCCATCTCTGGGGCCAACGTCCTGACTTTC | CASSLGRPISGANVLTF
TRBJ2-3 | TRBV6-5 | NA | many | TGTGCCAGCAGTTACACAGAGGGTTCGCTAGATACGCAGTATTTT | CASSYTEGSLDTQYF
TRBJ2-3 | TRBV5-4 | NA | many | TGTGCCAGCAGCTTCGGACAGAGCACAGATACGCAGTATTTT | CASSFGQSTDTQYF
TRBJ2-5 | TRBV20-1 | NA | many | TGCAGTGCTAGAGACGGCGGGAAAGAGACCCAGTACTTC | CSARDGGKETQYF
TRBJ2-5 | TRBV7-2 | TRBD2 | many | TGTGCCAGCAGCTTTGACGGGGGGTTCCAAGAGACCCAGTACTTC | CASSFDGGFQETQYF
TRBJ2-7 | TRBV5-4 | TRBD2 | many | TGTGCCAGCACCGGGACTAGCCCGGTCGAGCAGTACTTC | CASTGTSPVEQYF
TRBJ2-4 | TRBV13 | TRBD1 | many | TGTGCCAGCAGCTTAGCTACCGACAGGGGGGTCTTAGCCAAAAACATTCAGTACTTC | CASSLATDRGVLAKNIQYF
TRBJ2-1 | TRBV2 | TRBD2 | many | TGTGCCAGCAGTGAAGACCTAGCGGGACGTGATGAGCAGTTCTTC | CASSEDLAGRDEQFF
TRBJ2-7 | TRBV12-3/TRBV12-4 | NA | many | TGTGCCAGCAGTCTAGGACTGGGTTCCTACGAGCAGTACTTC | CASSLGLGSYEQYF
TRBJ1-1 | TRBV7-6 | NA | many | TGTGCCAGCAGCTTCCCTTTAATGGGGATCACTGAAGCTTTCTTT | CASSFPLMGITEAFF
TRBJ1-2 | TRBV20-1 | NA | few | TGCAGTGCCCACCGTAGCTACACCTTC | CSAHRSYTF
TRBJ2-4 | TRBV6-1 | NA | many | TGTGCCAGCAGTGAAAGAACAGTAAAGAAAAACATTCAGTACTTC | CASSERTVKKNIQYF
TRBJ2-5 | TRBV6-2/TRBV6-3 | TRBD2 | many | TGTGCCAGCAGTCCCGTAGCGGGAGCCCGAGAGACCCAGTACTTC | CASSPVAGARETQYF
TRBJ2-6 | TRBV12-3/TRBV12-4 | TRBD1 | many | TGTGCCAGCAGTTCAAACTGGGGACAGGGTTTCTCTGGGGCCAACGTCCTGACTTTC | CASSSNWGQGFSGANVLTF